Here is one T cell receptor beta chain with its context. The antigen remains unidentified. These data come from a study of CD8+ T cells in alopecia areata. Trimming removed 0 bases from V and 4 bases from J, with 7 bases in between. CDR3 length equals 13 residues. Germline V lookup: CDR1 SGDLS, CDR2 YYNGEE. RNA extraction and reverse transcription yielded cDNA as sequencing template. TCRdb keeps only in-frame clones here, not all; method: immunoSEQ multiplex PCR. The table records 150,000 to 250,000 clones, about three fifths of them present only once. General study findings and limits: In scalp and blood, many expanded lesional clones persisted during tofacitinib. Under tofacitinib, fewer expanded CD8+ clones appeared among the top 100 scalp clones.

Treatment specified: oral pan-JAK inhibitor, 5-10 mg twice daily. Sampling of alopecia areata patients yielded lesional scalp punch biopsies as well as peripheral blood. The specimen was CD4+ T cells sorted from blood, collected at week 4, from a patient treated with tofacitinib. V usage is TRBV9 and J usage is TRBJ1-2; D is undetermined. The origin of this receptor is a human donor with alopecia areata. This chain's CDR3 is CASSVDVGYGYTF. In DNA form, the CDR3 reads TGTGCCAGCAGCGTAGACGTTGGCTATGGCTACACCTTC.